Each of the 13 T cell receptor beta chains below was sequenced from the same sample in a study of CD8+ T cells in alopecia areata. Following RNA extraction, reverse transcription yielded cDNA that acted as the sequencing template. The data were produced by immunoSEQ multiplex PCR, yet TCRdb's version contains in-frame clones alone and is incomplete. Of about 270,000 clones listed, roughly 60% are singletons. Treatment denoted: oral pan-JAK inhibitor, 5-10 mg twice daily. Source: CD4+ T cells sorted from blood, taken at roughly week 53, from a patient treated with tofacitinib. These receptors were collected from a human donor with alopecia areata.

This clone has only a few counts. The CDR3 DNA reads as TGTGCCTGGAGTCTCCGCGGGGGGACCTCAGATGAGCAGTTCTTC. Its protein product is CAWSLRGGTSDEQFF. The gene calls are TRBV30 and TRBJ2-1, with TRBD2 identical over 8 bases. CDR3 length equals 15 residues. CDR1 and CDR2 (germline): GTSNPN, SVGIG (reference sequence). V shed 2 bases, J shed 8 bases, and the junction held 11 bases outside the gene matches.

As for this clone: This sequence may be a read error, since a much larger clone differs from it by one base. The chain carries TRBV7-2 and TRBJ2-7; the match to TRBD1 covers 9 bases. The germline CDR1 and CDR2 sequences are SGHTA and FQGNSA. This CDR3 is 15 amino acids long. The CDR3 region is CASSVAGTGTYEQYF. Written as DNA, the CDR3 is TGTGCCAGCAGCGTAGCCGGGACAGGGACCTACGAGCAGTACTTC.

This clone was found a few times. The gene calls are TRBV7-2 and TRBJ2-4; possibly TRBD2 for D (6 bases). V shed 5 bases and J shed 4 bases, with 15 bases lying between them. This CDR3 has 15 amino acids. Germline lookup yields CDR1 SGHTA and CDR2 FQGNSA. CDR3 DNA: TGTGCCAGCAGCGTTGCGGGTGGGGGGAAAAACATTCAGTACTTC. Residues: CASSVAGGGKNIQYF.

The chain has TRBV25-1 and TRBJ1-3, with D perhaps matching TRBD1 (5 bases). The CDR3 runs 14 residues. Trimming cost V 3 bases and J 1 base, with 7 bases left between them. CDR1 is MGHDK, CDR2 SYGVNS, per germline. CDR3 bases: TGTGCCAGCAGTGACCAGGGATCTGGAAACACCATATATTTT. This encodes CASSDQGSGNTIYF.

The chain has TRBV30 and TRBJ1-2; TRBD1 is a possible D gene (5 bases). The CDR3 runs to 12 residues. The germline V gene has CDR1 GTSNPN and CDR2 SVGIG (reference sequence). V dropped 5 bases and J dropped 7 bases, with 14 bases sitting between them. The CDR3 spells CAWVTDLSGYTF. CDR3 coding DNA: TGTGCCTGGGTGACAGATCTCTCTGGCTACACCTTC.

The chain joins TRBV29-1 to TRBJ1-1; TRBD1 is a possible D gene (5 bases). Germline CDR1 and CDR2: SQVTM and ANQGSEA. CDR3 size: 13 residues. V lost 7 bases, J lost 4 bases, and 16 bases lay in between. The CDR3 loop reads CSAWWGLSTEAFF. The CDR3 coding sequence is TGCAGCGCCTGGTGGGGGTTGAGCACTGAAGCTTTCTTT. Variable domain in full (rest from reference TRBV29-1 and TRBJ1-1): SAVISQKPSRDICQRGTSLTIQCQVDSQVTMMFWYRQQPGQSLTLIATANQGSEATYESGFVIDKFPISRPNLTFSTLTVSNMSPEDSSIYLCSAWWGLSTEAFFGQGTRLTVV.

This chain connects TRBV6-5 to TRBJ2-2, with TRBD1 as a possible D gene (6 bases). Germline V gene lookup returns CDR1 MNHEY and CDR2 SVGAGI. Trimming shortened V by 7 bases and J by 8 bases, and 20 bases separated the two germline ends. The CDR3 spans 15 residues. The CDR3 DNA sequence: TGTGCCAGCATGTCCCCGGGCAGGGGAAATGGGGAGCTGTTTTTT. Translating gives CASMSPGRGNGELFF.

The gene calls are TRBV4-1 and TRBJ1-4; possible D gene TRBD1, 6 bases. V was clipped by 3 bases and J by 8 bases, with 19 bases between them. CDR1 MGHRA and CDR2 YSYEKL come from the germline V gene. This CDR3 is built from 16 residues. The CDR3 sequence: CASSHTGIAEREKLFF. The DNA for the CDR3 is TGCGCCAGCAGCCACACAGGGATCGCGGAGCGAGAAAAACTGTTTTTT.

This chain links TRBV5-1 with TRBJ2-2; the D is unclear. V lost 0 bases and J lost 1, with 10 bases in between. Germline V gene sequence: CDR1 SGHRS, CDR2 YFSETQ. The CDR3 consists of 16 residues. The chain's CDR3 is CASSLEVNWNTGELFF. DNA for the CDR3: TGCGCCAGCAGCTTGGAGGTAAACTGGAACACCGGGGAGCTGTTTTTT.

The chain couples TRBV5-1 to TRBJ2-3; 11 bases map to TRBD2. This CDR3 comprises 16 residues. The germline gives CDR1 SGHRS, CDR2 YFSETQ. Germline trimming cut 3 bases from V and 2 bases from J; bases unmatched to any gene: 5. CDR3 bases: TGCGCCAGCAGCTCGCTGACTAGCGGGGCCACAGATACGCAGTATTTT. It is translated as CASSSLTSGATDTQYF.

The chain uses TRBV30 and TRBJ1-2; the match to TRBD1 covers 7 bases. Trimming at V came to 5 bases and at J to 4 bases, leaving 4 bases not matched to a gene. The germline V gene encodes CDR1 GTSNPN and CDR2 SVGIG (reference sequence). This CDR3 has 12 amino acids. CDR3 residues: CAWLRDSYGYTF. In DNA form, the CDR3 reads TGTGCCTGGCTCCGGGACAGCTATGGCTACACCTTC.

This clone has more than one count but fewer than ten. This chain connects TRBV18 to TRBJ2-7; D may be TRBD2 (5 bases). The germline gives CDR1 KGHSH, CDR2 LQKENI. CDR3 length equals 14 residues. With 8 bases removed from V and 5 bases from J, the gap between germline ends came to 19 bases. CDR3 sequence (DNA): TGTGCCAGCGCCATGTCCGGGAATGGGAACGAGCAGTACTTC. Protein: CASAMSGNGNEQYF.

Only a few counts were recorded for this clone. The chain links TRBV30 to TRBJ1-3; D remains unclear. Between the trimmed V and J ends, which lost 6 bases and 2 bases, there was a span of 8 bases. This CDR3 comprises 12 residues. Germline V gene data show CDR1 as GTSNPN and CDR2 as SVGIG (reference sequence). CDR3 sequence: CACGIPGNTIYF. As DNA, the CDR3 is TGTGCCTGCGGGATTCCTGGAAACACCATATATTTT.